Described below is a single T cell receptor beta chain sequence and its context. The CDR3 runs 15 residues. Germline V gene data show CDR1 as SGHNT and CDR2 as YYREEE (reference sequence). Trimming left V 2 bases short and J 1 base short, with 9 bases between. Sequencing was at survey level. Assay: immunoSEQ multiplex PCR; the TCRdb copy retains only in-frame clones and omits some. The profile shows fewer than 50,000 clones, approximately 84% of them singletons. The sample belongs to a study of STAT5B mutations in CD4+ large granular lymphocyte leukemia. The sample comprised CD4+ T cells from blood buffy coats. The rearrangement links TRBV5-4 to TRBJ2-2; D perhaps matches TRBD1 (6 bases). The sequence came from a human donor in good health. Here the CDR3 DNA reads TGTGCCAGCAGCTTCCGGACAGTGAACACCGGGGAGCTGTTTTTT. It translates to CASSFRTVNTGELFF. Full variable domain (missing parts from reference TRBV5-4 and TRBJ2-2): ETGVTQSPTHLIKTRGQQVTLRCSSQSGHNTVSWYQQALGQGPQFIFQYYREEENGRGNFPPRFSGLQFPNYSSELNVNALELDDSALYLCASSFRTVNTGELFFGEGSRLTVL.